This T cell receptor beta chain was observed in a study of blood T cell repertoires in COVID-19. Study summary: Acute-phase and convalescent COVID-19 samples originated in the United States, Italy and Spain. From T cells, B-cell-depleted T cells, or PBMCs came the material, which was cDNA or gDNA.

The germline V and J ends were trimmed by 2 bases and 5 bases, with 13 bases remaining between them. The CDR3 is 14 amino acids. Germline V gene data show CDR1 as SGHRS and CDR2 as YFSETQ. Original processing methods: Nucleated cell counts were estimated from reference gene primer amplification. Clones were read by immunoSEQ multiplex PCR, and TCRdb kept only the in-frame ones, dropping some. V and J calls and clone size come straight from that table; D and trimming were deduced from the DNA. The repertoire holds about 320,000 clones, approximately 85% seen once, with around 1.5% in the top ten. The sequence was collected from a woman between 45 and 65 years old with acute or convalescent COVID-19. The sequenced material came from peripheral blood. This chain uses TRBV5-1 with TRBJ2-5; perhaps TRBD1 as D (5 bases). In DNA, the CDR3 is TGCGCCAGCAGCTTCTTAGGGGCGCGGGAGACCCAGTACTTC. This encodes CASSFLGARETQYF. The entire variable domain, with the rest obtained from reference TRBV5-1 and TRBJ2-5, is as follows: KAGVTQTPRYLIKTRGQQVTLSCSPISGHRSVSWYQQTPGQGLQFLFEYFSETQRNKGNFPGRFSGRQFSNSRSEMNVSTLELGDSALYLCASSFLGARETQYFGPGTRLLVL.